A selection of T cell receptor beta chains follows, all from one sample in a study of T cell repertoires in cytomegalovirus infection. In TCRdb, the reads were re-called with MiXCR into one record per CDR3 protein. Counted here are fewer than 80,000 distinct CDR3 sequences, 3.7% occurring once; the ten biggest clones make up less than 5%. Sequencing was carried out using PBMCs. The receptors come from a human donor in good health (CMV status not recorded). Some clones in this sample may be carry-over from other donors' samples. Each CDR3 is given with its conserved first and last residue. A D gene is named only where the DNA matches it firmly. Clone size is shown for a subset of rows, as once, few, many or a class of expanded clone.

j_call d_call clone_size v_call cdr3_nt cdr3_aa
TRBJ2-1 TRBD2 many TRBV7-2 TGTGCCAGCAGCCCCTTGGCGGGGGGGCCAAATGAGCAGTTCTTC CASSPLAGGPNEQFF
TRBJ2-1 TRBD2 many TRBV6-2/TRBV6-3 TGTGCCAGCAGTCAACGACTAGCGGGGCCCGGACTATACAATGAGCAGTTCTTC CASSQRLAGPGLYNEQFF
TRBJ1-5 TRBD1 many TRBV20-1 TGCAGTGCTCGCAGGGGGATCGGTTGGCCCCAGCATTTT CSARRGIGWPQHF
TRBJ1-4 - many TRBV10-3 TGTGCCATCAGTGACTTTAGTGAAAAACTGTTTTTT CAISDFSEKLFF
TRBJ1-2 - many TRBV18 TGTGCCAGCTCACCCTGGGGGGCCCAAAGGAACTATGGCTACACCTTC CASSPWGAQRNYGYTF
TRBJ1-2 TRBD1 many TRBV3-1 TGTGCCAGCAGCCGTCCCGGGACAGGGCGCTATGGCTACACCTTC CASSRPGTGRYGYTF
TRBJ1-5 - many TRBV7-8 TGTGCCAGCAGCGCCCGTTTCGGGGGCCGGAATCAGCCCCAGCATTTT CASSARFGGRNQPQHF
TRBJ2-2 - - TRBV6-2/TRBV6-3 TGTGCCAGCAACGCGGGGACCGGGGAGCTGTTTTTT CASNAGTGELFF
TRBJ2-3 TRBD1 many TRBV11-1 TGTGCCAGCAGCCCACGGGACAGGGAACCAGATACGCAGTATTTT CASSPRDREPDTQYF
TRBJ1-2 - many TRBV28 TGTGCCAGCAAGAGCCCCACAGGGACTTATGGCTACACCTTC CASKSPTGTYGYTF
TRBJ2-1 TRBD2 many TRBV12-3/TRBV12-4 TGTGCCAGCAGGGAAGCGGGGGGCATAAATGAGCAGTTCTTC CASREAGGINEQFF
TRBJ1-1 TRBD1 many TRBV5-1 TGCGCCAGCAGGGAACAGGGGGCGAGACCTGAAGCTTTCTTT CASREQGARPEAFF
TRBJ2-1 - many TRBV5-4 TGTGCCAGCAGCTTGGGCCCTGAGTCCTACAATGAGCAGTTCTTC CASSLGPESYNEQFF